This entry lists 27 T cell receptor beta chains sequenced from one sample in a study of blood T cell repertoires in COVID-19. Assay: immunoSEQ multiplex PCR; the TCRdb copy retains only in-frame clones and omits some. The sample carries some 100,000 clones, more than 85% recorded once. Sequenced sample: peripheral blood. These receptors originate from a man between 60 and 75 years old with acute or convalescent COVID-19.

This clone occurred once. The chain carries TRBV29-1 and TRBJ1-2, with a possible D match to TRBD1 (6 bases). Trimming removed 7 bases from V and 6 bases from J, with 18 bases in between. Germline V lookup: CDR1 SQVTM, CDR2 ANQGSEA. The CDR3 runs 13 residues. This CDR3 is CSARGGDVDGYTF. CDR3 sequence (DNA): TGCAGCGCCCGGGGGGGCGATGTTGATGGCTACACCTTC.

This sequence joins TRBV15 and TRBJ2-1; 10 bases are a match to TRBD2. Germline CDR1 and CDR2: LNHNV and YYDKDF (reference sequence). Losses at the gene ends were 8 bases for V and 4 bases for J; bases not matched to a gene: 5. The CDR3 has 14 amino acids. CDR3: CATREREGYNEQFF. For the CDR3, the DNA is TGTGCCACCCGGGAGCGGGAGGGGTACAATGAGCAGTTCTTC.

The chain has TRBV15 and TRBJ2-1; the D gene is possibly TRBD1 (5 bases). Per the germline V gene, CDR1 is LNHNV and CDR2 is YYDKDF (reference sequence). This CDR3 contains 15 residues. Trimming took 3 bases from V and 8 from J, leaving 17 bases between them. CDR3 in DNA: TGTGCCACCAGCAGGGGGCCTAATGCAGAAGATGAGCAGTTCTTC. Protein sequence: CATSRGPNAEDEQFF.

V and J are TRBV5-5 and TRBJ2-7; 13 nucleotides agree with TRBD2. V lost 0 bases, J lost 5 bases, and 5 bases stayed unmatched. Germline CDR1 reads SGHKS; CDR2 reads YYEKEE (reference sequence). CDR3 length equals 16 residues. CDR3 nucleotide sequence: TGTGCCAGCAGCTTGGAGGGGACTAGCGGGATCGACGAGCAGTACTTC. Translating it yields CASSLEGTSGIDEQYF.

The CDR3 loop reads CAWSLGGYGYTF. As DNA, the CDR3 is TGTGCCTGGAGTTTAGGAGGGTATGGCTACACCTTC. V is TRBV30 and J is TRBJ1-2; D uncertain. Per the germline V gene, CDR1 is GTSNPN and CDR2 is SVGIG (reference sequence). The CDR3 has 12 amino acids. With 2 bases removed from V and 5 bases from J, the gap between germline ends came to 9 bases.

The CDR3 loop reads CASSSDLGLSTDTQYF. Written as DNA, the CDR3 is TGTGCCAGCAGTTCCGACCTAGGTCTGAGCACAGATACGCAGTATTTT. The chain employs TRBV5-4 and TRBJ2-3; D gene unclear. V was clipped by 5 bases and J by 0 bases, with 16 bases between them. Germline CDR1 SGHNT, CDR2 YYREEE (reference sequence). This CDR3 contains 16 residues.

The CDR3 reads CASSVGPGTGGQRELFF. CDR3 sequence (DNA): TGTGCCAGCAGCGTGGGTCCCGGGACAGGGGGTCAGAGGGAGCTGTTTTTT. The rearrangement links TRBV3-1 (or the pseudogene TRBV3-2) to TRBJ2-2; 11 nucleotides match TRBD1. The CDR3 runs to 17 residues. Losses at the gene ends were 5 bases for V and 9 bases for J; bases not matched to a gene: 14. Germline CDR1 LGHDT, CDR2 YNNKEL (reference sequence).

The gene calls are TRBV10-2 and TRBJ2-2; D is possibly TRBD2 (5 bases). CDR1 WSHSY and CDR2 SAAADI come from the germline V gene. V gave up 7 bases and J gave up 6 bases, with 12 bases separating them. This CDR3 is 13 amino acids long. In nucleotides, the CDR3 is TGCGCCAGCACGAGCGGACTTGCCGGGGAGCTGTTTTTT. Its translation: CASTSGLAGELFF.

The V gene is TRBV9, the J gene TRBJ2-3; TRBD2 is a possible D gene (6 bases). V was clipped by 3 bases and J by 2 bases, with 13 bases between them. This CDR3 has 15 residues. Germline assignment: CDR1 SGDLS and CDR2 YYNGEE. The CDR3 reads CASSALGSSTDTQYF. Here the CDR3 DNA reads TGTGCCAGCAGCGCGCTCGGGAGCTCCACAGATACGCAGTATTTT.

The chain has TRBV30 and TRBJ1-3; D is unresolved. Germline CDR1 is GTSNPN and CDR2 is SVGIG (reference sequence). This CDR3 region has 13 residues. V was cut by 0 bases and J by 4 bases, with 7 bases left in between. CDR3 nucleotides: TGTGCCTGGAGTGTACTCCCCGGAAACACCATATATTTT. Translating it yields CAWSVLPGNTIYF. The full variable domain, rest sourced from reference TRBV30 and TRBJ1-3, is SQTIHQWPATLVQPVGSPLSLECTVEGTSNPNLYWYRQAAGRGLQLLFYSVGIGQISSEVPQNLSASRPQDRQFILSSKKLLLSDSGFYLCAWSVLPGNTIYFGEGSWLTVV.

The J gene is TRBJ1-2, the V gene TRBV28; 7 nucleotides agree with TRBD1. This CDR3 region has 14 residues. CDR1 is MDHEN, CDR2 SYDVKM, per germline. Trimming removed 4 bases from V and 8 bases from J; junction bases left unmatched: 10. In nucleotides, the CDR3 is TGTGCCAGCAGTTCCCGAGGGACAGCCAGCGGCTACACCTTC. Translation: CASSSRGTASGYTF.

This sequence joins TRBV13 and TRBJ2-5; tentatively, D is TRBD2 (5 bases). Germline loops: CDR1 PRHDT, CDR2 FYEKMQ (reference sequence). V lost 1 base and J lost 2, with 11 bases in between. The CDR3 consists of 15 residues. CDR3 loop: CASSLVASSQETQYF. In nucleotides, the CDR3 is TGTGCCAGCAGCTTAGTGGCTAGCAGTCAAGAGACCCAGTACTTC.

This rearrangement joins TRBV28 to TRBJ1-2; the D is unclear. V lost 3 bases to trimming and J lost 4 bases, with 6 bases between them. The CDR3 has 12 amino acids. The germline V gene encodes CDR1 MDHEN and CDR2 SYDVKM. CDR3 region: CASSLGVYGYTF. CDR3 nucleotide sequence: TGTGCCAGCAGTTTGGGAGTCTATGGCTACACCTTC.

CDR3 loop: CASIRAGGRYEQYF. CDR3 coding DNA: TGTGCCAGCATAAGGGCGGGAGGGCGGTACGAGCAGTACTTC. The chain employs TRBV2 and TRBJ2-7; 9 bases agree with TRBD2. With 7 bases clipped from V and 4 bases from J, the junction kept 8 bases outside the gene matches. Germline CDR1 reads SNHLY; CDR2 reads FYNNEI. The CDR3 contains 14 residues.

The CDR3 sequence: CASSDTPDRGNTEAFF. The CDR3 nucleotides are TGTGCCAGCAGTGACACCCCCGACAGGGGGAACACTGAAGCTTTCTTT. This rearrangement joins TRBV9 to TRBJ1-1; 8 bases are a match to TRBD1. The junction had 10 bases not matched to a gene; V was cut back by 5 bases and J by 1 base. This CDR3 region has 16 residues. Germline values: CDR1 SGDLS, CDR2 YYNGEE.

The chain is built from TRBV7-2 and TRBJ2-2, with D unresolved. V was clipped by 5 bases and J by 1 base, with 17 bases between them. This CDR3 contains 17 residues. Per germline, CDR1 SGHTA and CDR2 FQGNSA. The CDR3 loop is CASSPVAGAVNTGELFF. The DNA of the CDR3 is TGTGCCAGCAGCCCTGTCGCCGGTGCGGTGAACACCGGGGAGCTGTTTTTT.

This chain joins TRBV7-8 and TRBJ2-5; a weak D match, TRBD2 (5 bases). Trimming cost V 0 bases and J 3 bases, with 11 bases left between them. Germline CDR1 and CDR2: SGHVS and FQNEAQ. CDR3 size: 15 residues. CDR3 amino acids: CASSLAIEREETQYF. As DNA, the CDR3 is TGTGCCAGCAGCTTAGCGATTGAGAGGGAAGAGACCCAGTACTTC.

The CDR3 loop reads CASSPHLRMTSPPSYV. In DNA, the CDR3 is TGTGCCAGCAGTCCCCATCTTAGGATGACTAGTCCTCCCTCGTACGTC. The chain has TRBV6-4 and TRBJ2-7, with D perhaps TRBD2 (6 bases). The V end lost 5 bases, the J end lost 12 bases, and 29 bases lay between the germline ends. The CDR3 contains 16 residues. Germline V gives CDR1 MRHNA, CDR2 SNTAGT.

Comment on this clone: Its ends do not fully match the called genes, so a read error is possible. This chain connects TRBV30 to TRBJ2-1; 7 positions agree with TRBD1. This CDR3 comprises 12 residues. Germline assignment: CDR1 GTSNPN and CDR2 SVGIG (reference sequence). DNA of the CDR3: TGTGCCTGGAGTTCCACAGGGGTCGGATGGGTCTTC. This encodes CAWSSTGVGWVF.

As DNA, the CDR3 is TGTGCCAGCAGCCTAGGGACTTACACCGGGGAGCTGTTTTTT. Translation: CASSLGTYTGELFF. J is TRBJ2-2 and V is TRBV9; D may be TRBD2 (6 bases). Trimming cost V 4 bases and J 3 bases, with 10 bases left between them. This CDR3 has 14 amino acids. The V gene's germline CDR1 is SGDLS and CDR2 YYNGEE.

This chain connects TRBV24-1 to TRBJ1-2, with 10 positions matching TRBD1. Germline V gene data show CDR1 as KGHDR and CDR2 as SFDVKD. V gave up 3 bases and J gave up 4 bases; unmatched junction bases: 7. The CDR3 is 16 residues long. The CDR3 DNA reads TGTGCCACCAGTGATGACAGGGGGCAAGTTGGCTATGGCTACACCTTC. This encodes CATSDDRGQVGYGYTF.

The J gene is TRBJ2-3, the V gene TRBV7-3; 10 bases line up with TRBD2. Trimming cost V 3 bases and J 5 bases; bases outside gene matches: 8. The CDR3 spans 16 residues. CDR1 and CDR2 from the germline V gene are SGHTA and FQGTGA. CDR3 region: CASSFLLAGDRDTQYF. CDR3 nucleotides: TGTGCCAGCAGCTTCCTCCTAGCGGGAGACAGAGATACGCAGTATTTT.

The V call is TRBV7-2, the J call TRBJ2-1; a weak D match, TRBD2 (6 bases). Trimming shortened V by 1 base and J by 2 bases, and 9 bases separated the two germline ends. Germline CDR1 is SGHTA and CDR2 is FQGNSA. This CDR3 is 15 amino acids long. The CDR3 coding sequence is TGTGCCAGCAGCTTAGATAGCGGACCCTACAATGAGCAGTTCTTC. This translates into CASSLDSGPYNEQFF.

V is TRBV6-5 and J is TRBJ1-1; 8 bases are shared with TRBD1. The germline V gene has CDR1 MNHEY and CDR2 SVGAGI. After removal of 6 bases from V and 2 bases from J, the junction contained 2 bases not matched to a gene. This CDR3 spans 13 amino acids. The DNA of the CDR3 is TGTGCCAGCAGAGACAGGGGTAACACTGAAGCTTTCTTT. Translation gives CASRDRGNTEAFF.

The J gene is TRBJ1-6, the V gene TRBV6-6; D unresolved. Germline loops: CDR1 MNHNY, CDR2 SVGAGI (reference sequence). Trimming stripped 5 bases from V and 9 bases from J, with 17 bases between. The CDR3 spans 15 residues. CDR3 coding DNA: TGTGCCAGCAGTACCCCTAGAGGGCCGACTTCACCCCTCCACTTT. Translating gives CASSTPRGPTSPLHF.

V is TRBV18 and J is TRBJ2-5, with D possibly matching TRBD2 (5 bases). CDR1 is KGHSH and CDR2 is LQKENI in the germline V gene. This CDR3 region has 15 residues. Trimming pared 3 bases from V and 4 bases from J, leaving 15 bases between. CDR3 region: CASSPRSGSLETQYF. CDR3 coding DNA: TGTGCCAGCTCACCCCGGTCGGGAAGTCTAGAGACCCAGTACTTC.

As DNA, the CDR3 is TGTGCCAGACGGACAGGGGGCGACTCACCCCTCCACTTT. This gives the protein CARRTGGDSPLHF. The chain recombines TRBV2 with TRBJ1-6; the match to TRBD1 covers 11 bases. Germline values: CDR1 SNHLY, CDR2 FYNNEI. This CDR3 has 13 amino acids. V lost 9 bases, J lost 10 bases, and 5 bases stayed unmatched. Combining the CDR3 with reference TRBV2 and TRBJ1-6 gives the whole variable domain EPEVTQTPSHQVTQMGQEVILRCVPISNHLYFYWYRQILGQKVEFLVSFYNNEISEKSEIFDDQFSVERPDGSNFTLKIRSTKLEDSAMYFCARRTGGDSPLHFGNGTRLTVT.